Listed below are T cell receptor beta chains from one sample, sequenced in a study of T cell changes during pregnancy in multiple sclerosis. Using immunoSEQ multiplex PCR, the repertoire was profiled, and TCRdb retains in-frame clones only, with some absent. The repertoire holds some 29,000 clones, approximately 88% seen once, with about 8% in the top ten. The specimen comprised CD8+ T cells from peripheral blood mononuclear cells, sampled before pregnancy. The receptors derive from a female donor with multiple sclerosis, enrolled in a pregnancy study. Both conserved end residues are part of each CDR3. A D gene is named only where the DNA matches it firmly. Size is omitted from some rows. Given values are once, few, many or a class for expanded clones.

CDR3 DNA | CDR3 protein | J gene | D gene | clone size | CDR3 length | V gene
TGCGCCAGCAGCCCTGGGTGGGGGGGGTACAATGAGCAGTTCTTC | CASSPGWGGYNEQFF | TRBJ2-1 | TRBD2 | - | 15 | TRBV4-3
TGTGCCAGCAGCCAGGCCCACTACGAGCAGTACTTC | CASSQAHYEQYF | TRBJ2-7 | - | - | 12 | TRBV14
TGTGCCAGTAGTCTGAGTAGAAACTATGGCTACACCTTC | CASSLSRNYGYTF | TRBJ1-2 | - | - | 13 | TRBV19
TGTGCCAGCAGTCCGGACGGGGGAGATGAGCAGTTCTTC | CASSPDGGDEQFF | TRBJ2-1 | - | - | 13 | TRBV27
TGTGCCAGCAGCTGGACAGCTTCCTCCTACAATGAGCAGTTCTTC | CASSWTASSYNEQFF | TRBJ2-1 | - | - | 15 | TRBV6-5
TGTGCCAGCAGTGAAGCTTTGACAGGGGCACACGAGCAGTACTTC | CASSEALTGAHEQYF | TRBJ2-7 | TRBD1 | - | 15 | TRBV6-1
TGTGCCAGCAGCTTTGGGCTAGCGGGAGGTAATTCAGATACGCAGTATTTT | CASSFGLAGGNSDTQYF | TRBJ2-3 | TRBD2 | - | 17 | TRBV5-6
TGTGCCAGCTCACCAAGGACAGGGGAATTGATAATGAACACTGAAGCTTTCTTT | CASSPRTGELIMNTEAFF | TRBJ1-1 | TRBD1 | - | 18 | TRBV18
TGTGCCAGCAGCAAACAGGGACACAGCTCCTACAATGAGCAGTTCTTC | CASSKQGHSSYNEQFF | TRBJ2-1 | - | - | 16 | TRBV21-1
TGTGCCAGCAGCTTAGGGGGGGGTGGCGAGCAGTACTTC | CASSLGGGGEQYF | TRBJ2-7 | TRBD2 | - | 13 | TRBV7-3
TGTGCCAGCAGCCTCGTAGGGGCTGCTCAGCCCCAGCATTTT | CASSLVGAAQPQHF | TRBJ1-5 | - | - | 14 | TRBV5-6
TGTGCCAGCAGTGAAGCGGGTCGGGATTGGTATGAAAAACTGTTTTTT | CASSEAGRDWYEKLFF | TRBJ1-4 | - | - | 16 | TRBV6-1
TGTGCCAGCAGCCCAAGGGTGGGGAGGGAATGGGTTGTGGACAATGAGCAGTTCTTC | CASSPRVGREWVVDNEQFF | TRBJ2-1 | TRBD2 | few | 19 | TRBV7-3
TGCGCCAGCAGCCAAGAAAAGTCGGCTAGCGAGGTCGATGAGCAGTTCTTC | CASSQEKSASEVDEQFF | TRBJ2-1 | - | - | 17 | TRBV4-3
TGTGCCAGCAGCTTAGCGCAGGGGCACCAAGAGACCCAGTACTTC | CASSLAQGHQETQYF | TRBJ2-5 | - | - | 15 | TRBV13
TGTGCCAGCAGCTTAGAAACTAGCGGGAGCGAGACGCAGTATTTT | CASSLETSGSETQYF | TRBJ2-3 | TRBD2 | few | 15 | TRBV11-2
TGTGCCAGCAGCTTAGGGCGGCCGGCGGATGGCTACACCTTC | CASSLGRPADGYTF | TRBJ1-2 | - | - | 14 | TRBV7-9
TGTGCCAGCAGTGACGGGACTAGCGACTACAATGAGCAGTTCTTC | CASSDGTSDYNEQFF | TRBJ2-1 | TRBD2 | medium-sized | 15 | TRBV6-4
TGTGCCAGCAGTTCCCCTAGCGGACAACATGGAGATACGCAGTATTTT | CASSSPSGQHGDTQYF | TRBJ2-3 | TRBD2 | - | 16 | TRBV28
TGTGCCAGCAGTCTATCAGGCGAGCAGTACTTC | CASSLSGEQYF | TRBJ2-7 | - | - | 11 | TRBV25-1
TGTGCCAGTAGTATGGCTTATAATGAGCAGTTCTTC | CASSMAYNEQFF | TRBJ2-1 | - | - | 12 | TRBV19
TGTGCCAGCAGTCCCTTGTGGGGGGGCGAGGGAGAGACCCAGTACTTC | CASSPLWGGEGETQYF | TRBJ2-5 | - | - | 16 | TRBV27
TGTGCCAGCAGCGGCGGATTCTCTGGAAACACCATATATTTT | CASSGGFSGNTIYF | TRBJ1-3 | - | - | 14 | TRBV9
TGTGCCAGCAGTGGGCTTTGGGCGGGAGGTACAGATACGCAGTATTTT | CASSGLWAGGTDTQYF | TRBJ2-3 | TRBD2 | once | 16 | TRBV27
TGTGCCAGCAGCTCAACAGGGGGGGTTTCGTACAATGAGCAGTTCTTC | CASSSTGGVSYNEQFF | TRBJ2-1 | - | - | 16 | TRBV7-9
TGTGCCAGCAGTGTAAAAGCGGGAGACCCAATTGAGCAGTTCTTC | CASSVKAGDPIEQFF | TRBJ2-1 | TRBD2 | - | 15 | TRBV6-4
TGTGCCAGCAGCTTAAACCCAGGGTGGGGCACCGGGGAGCTGTTTTTT | CASSLNPGWGTGELFF | TRBJ2-2 | - | - | 16 | TRBV7-3
TGTGCCAGCAGCCAGTCCGGGACAGGGAGTGAAAAACTGTTTTTT | CASSQSGTGSEKLFF | TRBJ1-4 | TRBD1 | - | 15 | TRBV7-9
TGTGCCAGCAGCTCCGGGACAGGGCTGAACACCGGGGAGCTGTTTTTT | CASSSGTGLNTGELFF | TRBJ2-2 | TRBD1 | - | 16 | TRBV14
TGTGCAACGATCCGGGAGACGTCCGGGAATGAGCAGTTCTTC | CATIRETSGNEQFF | TRBJ2-1 | - | - | 14 | TRBV28
TGTGCCAGCAGTACTGGACTAGCGGGGGCCTACGAGCAGTACTTC | CASSTGLAGAYEQYF | TRBJ2-7 | TRBD2 | - | 15 | TRBV27
TGTGCCAGCAGTTTACCGGGGGACGAGCAGTACTTC | CASSLPGDEQYF | TRBJ2-7 | - | - | 12 | TRBV27